Presented here are 27 T cell receptor beta chains from one specimen sequenced in a study of beta chain features in type 1 diabetes. Study-wide results and limits: Type 1 diabetes patients had moderately but significantly shorter TCRB CDR3s in all four CD4+ subsets.

TCRB transcripts that were expressed got sequenced, as all of the isolated RNA had been reverse transcribed. Here immunoSEQ multiplex PCR was the method, and the copy in TCRdb shows in-frame clones only, minus some. Of some 360,000 clones detected, around 10% appear once; the ten largest clones hold about 0.6%. The antigens for these receptors are not known. Sequences were obtained from central memory CD4+ T cells from blood. The receptor source for this set is a man under 40 with type 1 diabetes.

V and J are TRBV5-1 and TRBJ1-1; D is unclear. The CDR3 has 15 amino acids. Germline CDR1 reads SGHRS; CDR2 reads YFSETQ. Trimming stripped 2 bases from V and 4 bases from J, with 15 bases between. The CDR3 reads CASSLGPSQPTEAFF. CDR3 nucleotide sequence: TGCGCCAGCAGCTTAGGGCCCTCGCAGCCCACTGAAGCTTTCTTT.

This clone was picked up a small number of times. The V call is TRBV29-1, the J call TRBJ2-2, with D tentatively TRBD1 (5 bases). V lost 6 bases and J 1 base, leaving 9 bases between the germline ends. The germline gives CDR1 SQVTM, CDR2 ANQGSEA. CDR3 size: 13 residues. As DNA, the CDR3 is TGCAGCGTACGCGGACAGAACACCGGGGAGCTGTTTTTT. It specifies CSVRGQNTGELFF.

Regarding this clone: Within the sample, other DNA sequences also encode this same CDR3. V and J are TRBV2 and TRBJ2-2; D may correspond to TRBD1 or TRBD2 (5 bases each). Germline assignment: CDR1 SNHLY and CDR2 FYNNEI. The CDR3 length is 16 residues. Trimming removed 0 bases from V and 0 bases from J, with 8 bases in between. The CDR3 loop reads CASSEASGPNTGELFF. CDR3 DNA sequence: TGTGCCAGCAGTGAAGCGTCGGGGCCGAACACCGGGGAGCTGTTTTTT.

This clone was detected a few times. V gene TRBV7-2 combines with J gene TRBJ2-1; D is uncertain. The CDR3 runs to 14 residues. Between the trimmed V and J ends, which lost 1 base and 3 bases, there was a span of 7 bases. Germline V gives CDR1 SGHTA, CDR2 FQGNSA. This chain's CDR3 is CASSLEANYNEQFF. As DNA, the CDR3 is TGTGCCAGCAGCTTAGAGGCCAACTACAATGAGCAGTTCTTC.

This clone was detected ten times or more. J is TRBJ1-3 and V is TRBV28; unclear D gene. Germline loops: CDR1 MDHEN, CDR2 SYDVKM. The ends were cut back, 6 bases at V and 0 bases at J, with 6 bases in the middle. This CDR3 is 13 amino acids long. CDR3 nucleotide sequence: TGTGCCAGCAGGCTCGACTCTGGAAACACCATATATTTT. Amino acids: CASRLDSGNTIYF.

CDR3 coding DNA: TGTGCCAGCAGTACTGCGGGCAGTTTCTCTGGAAACACCATATATTTT. It yields the protein CASSTAGSFSGNTIYF. This rearrangement joins TRBV6-6 to TRBJ1-3; D is ambiguous. The CDR3 sequence is 16 residues long. Germline lookup yields CDR1 MNHNY and CDR2 SVGAGI (reference sequence). The germline V and J ends were trimmed by 5 bases and 0 bases, with 14 bases remaining between them.

As concerns this clone: Being one base from a much bigger clone, this may be a read error. CDR3 coding DNA: TGTGCCAGCAGACGGAACACTGAAGCTTTCTTT. It codes for CASRRNTEAFF. V and J are TRBV7-9 and TRBJ1-1, with unresolved D. The V end lost 6 bases, the J end lost 1 base, and 3 bases lay between the germline ends. The CDR3 loop spans 11 amino acids. Germline V gene data show CDR1 as SEHNR and CDR2 as FQNEAQ (reference sequence).

This clone was seen repeatedly, ten times or more. At the DNA level, this CDR3 is encoded by other sequences in the same sample as well. J is TRBJ2-7 and V is TRBV7-2; D unresolved. Trimming stripped 1 base from V and 3 bases from J, with 1 base between. This CDR3 is built from 11 residues. The germline gives CDR1 SGHTA, CDR2 FQGNSA. DNA for the CDR3: TGTGCCAGCAGCTTAGACTACGAGCAGTACTTC. This codes for CASSLDYEQYF.

There are many counts of this clone. Other DNA sequences of this sample code for an identical CDR3. V is TRBV28 and J is TRBJ2-4; D is unresolved. This CDR3 is 16 amino acids long. Germline assignment: CDR1 MDHEN and CDR2 SYDVKM. Trimming pared 4 bases from V and 0 bases from J, leaving 13 bases between. Written as DNA, the CDR3 is TGTGCCAGCAGTTCCGGTTCCCTCCTAGCCAAAAACATTCAGTACTTC. This encodes CASSSGSLLAKNIQYF.

The CDR3 DNA sequence: TGTGCCAGTAGTGTTAGCGGGAGTCCCTACAATGAGCAGTTCTTC. Its protein is CASSVSGSPYNEQFF. The rearrangement uses TRBV19 and TRBJ2-1, with 9 bases that match TRBD2. CDR3 length: 15 residues. Germline assignment: CDR1 LNHDA and CDR2 SQIVND (reference sequence). V was clipped by 5 bases and J by 2 bases; unmatched bases: 4.

This clone was observed a few times. The chain has TRBV7-9 and TRBJ1-4, with 7 bases that match TRBD1. Germline loops: CDR1 SEHNR, CDR2 FQNEAQ (reference sequence). This CDR3 spans 13 amino acids. The J segment lost 8 bases and the V segment lost 4 bases, leaving 4 bases of the junction unmatched. The CDR3 spells CASSSSGGEKLFF. DNA of the CDR3: TGTGCCAGCAGCTCGTCAGGGGGGGAAAAACTGTTTTTT. Using reference TRBV7-9 and TRBJ1-4 for the parts outside the CDR3, the full variable domain is DTGVSQNPRHKITKRGQNVTFRCDPISEHNRLYWYRQTLGQGPEFLTYFQNEAQLEKSRLLSDRFSAERPKGSFSTLEIQRTEQGDSAMYLCASSSSGGEKLFFGSGTQLSVL.

The chain is built from TRBV4-3 and TRBJ1-6, with D possibly matching TRBD1 (6 bases). Per the germline V gene, CDR1 is LGHNA and CDR2 is YSLEER. V shed 1 base and J shed 14 bases, with 24 bases lying between them. The CDR3 consists of 17 residues. The chain's CDR3 is CASSQVADSRLGVALHF. CDR3 nucleotide sequence: TGCGCCAGCAGCCAAGTTGCGGACAGCCGTTTAGGTGTAGCCCTCCACTTT.

The gene calls are TRBV7-6 and TRBJ2-3; 8 nucleotides agree with TRBD1. Germline assignment: CDR1 SGHVS and CDR2 FNYEAQ. Trimming took 6 bases from V and 7 from J; bases not matched to a gene: 9. The CDR3 is 14 amino acids. The CDR3 protein is CASSSKAGGNTQYF. DNA of the CDR3: TGTGCCAGCAGTTCAAAAGCAGGGGGCAATACGCAGTATTTT.

This clone showed up many times. V usage is TRBV7-2 and J usage is TRBJ2-3; 11 positions agree with TRBD1. With V trimmed by 5 bases and J by 5 bases, 6 bases remained unmatched. The CDR3 has 15 amino acids. Looked up from germline, CDR1 is SGHTA and CDR2 is FQGNSA. CDR3 sequence reads: CASSRTGGSRDTQYF. The CDR3 nucleotides are TGTGCCAGCAGCAGGACAGGGGGCAGTAGAGATACGCAGTATTTT. Full variable domain (missing parts from reference TRBV7-2 and TRBJ2-3): GAGVSQSPSNKVTEKGKDVELRCDPISGHTALYWYRQSLGQGLEFLIYFQGNSAPDKSGLPSDRFSAERTGGSVSTLTIQRTQQEDSAVYLCASSRTGGSRDTQYFGPGTRLTVL.

The chain recombines TRBV7-8 with TRBJ2-7; D remains ambiguous. The germline V and J ends were trimmed by 0 bases and 1 base, with 10 bases remaining between them. CDR3 length: 15 residues. Germline CDR1 is SGHVS and CDR2 is FQNEAQ. Here the CDR3 DNA reads TGTGCCAGCAGCTTAGCGGTCGGATTATCCTACGAGCAGTACTTC. Protein sequence: CASSLAVGLSYEQYF.

The J gene is TRBJ2-1, the V gene TRBV5-4, with a tentative D call TRBD2 (5 bases). The CDR3 contains 15 residues. Germline CDR1 SGHNT, CDR2 YYREEE (reference sequence). Trimming took off 3 bases at V and 0 bases at J, with 10 bases between the two ends. In DNA form, the CDR3 reads TGTGCCAGCAGCTCCCGGGATTACTCCTACAATGAGCAGTTCTTC. It translates to CASSSRDYSYNEQFF.

This clone appeared a few times. This chain joins TRBV19 and TRBJ2-5, with D unclear. This CDR3 spans 13 amino acids. The V gene's germline CDR1 is LNHDA and CDR2 SQIVND (reference sequence). V gave up 5 bases and J gave up 2 bases, with 9 bases separating them. The CDR3 protein is CASSSTVQETQYF. The CDR3 DNA sequence: TGTGCCAGTAGTTCCACAGTTCAAGAGACCCAGTACTTC. The entire variable domain, with the rest obtained from reference TRBV19 and TRBJ2-5, is as follows: DGGITQSPKYLFRKEGQNVTLSCEQNLNHDAMYWYRQDPGQGLRLIYYSQIVNDFQKGDIAEGYSVSREKKESFPLTVTSAQKNPTAFYLCASSSTVQETQYFGPGTRLLVL.

This clone was detected many times. The rearrangement uses TRBV10-3 and TRBJ2-2; 7 bases map to TRBD2. The CDR3 has 14 amino acids. Germline V CDR1 and CDR2: ENHRY, SYGVKD. V was clipped by 7 bases and J by 3 bases; unmatched bases: 5. The CDR3 protein is CAIKAGVDTGELFF. DNA of the CDR3: TGTGCCATCAAGGCGGGAGTAGACACCGGGGAGCTGTTTTTT.

This clone occurred a few times. CDR3 residues: CASSLEQYYEQYF. In nucleotides, the CDR3 is TGCGCCAGCAGCTTGGAACAGTACTACGAGCAGTACTTC. The rearrangement links TRBV5-1 to TRBJ2-7, with D uncertain. Trimming removed 0 bases at V and 3 bases at J, with 7 bases between. Germline V gene sequence: CDR1 SGHRS, CDR2 YFSETQ. The CDR3 sequence is 13 residues long.

DNA of the CDR3: TGCAGCGTCAGATGGGACACAGATACGCAGTATTTT. Translating gives CSVRWDTDTQYF. The V call is TRBV29-1, the J call TRBJ2-3, with D uncertain. Germline assignment: CDR1 SQVTM and CDR2 ANQGSEA. The CDR3 has 12 residues. V was shortened by 6 bases and J by 2 bases, with 9 bases between the two germline ends.

This chain connects TRBV7-8 to TRBJ2-7; 11 bases are a match to TRBD2. The CDR3 length is 15 residues. V shed 5 bases and J 4 bases; nucleotides not matched to a gene: 7. The germline CDR1 and CDR2 sequences are SGHVS and FQNEAQ. The CDR3 DNA follows: TGTGCCAGCAGCGCCCCGGGACTAGCGGTGTACGAGCAGTACTTC. Protein sequence: CASSAPGLAVYEQYF. Full variable domain (missing parts from reference TRBV7-8 and TRBJ2-7): GAGVSQSPRYKVAKRGQDVALRCDPISGHVSLFWYQQALGQGPEFLTYFQNEAQLDKSGLPSDRFFAERPEGSVSTLKIQRTQQEDSAVYLCASSAPGLAVYEQYFGPGTRLTVT.

The table lists this clone with a few counts. J is TRBJ2-7 and V is TRBV4-3, with TRBD1 matching over 7 bases. Germline CDR1 is LGHNA and CDR2 is YSLEER. The CDR3 covers 15 residues. The trim removed 4 bases at V and 2 bases at J, leaving 8 bases unmatched. CDR3 protein: CASSPSSTGPYEQYF. In DNA form, the CDR3 reads TGCGCCAGCAGCCCATCTTCGACAGGGCCCTACGAGCAGTACTTC.

This clone was counted only a few times. The V and J genes are TRBV11-3 and TRBJ2-1, with D uncertain. Germline assignment: CDR1 SGHNT and CDR2 YENEEA. There are 14 residues in the CDR3. V lost 2 bases, J lost 8 bases, and 13 bases lay in between. The CDR3 DNA reads TGTGCCAGCAGCTTAAAATTAGGGAAGGATGAGCAGTTCTTC. It encodes CASSLKLGKDEQFF.

This clone was detected a few times. This sequence joins TRBV28 and TRBJ2-1; D is unclear. Germline V gene lookup returns CDR1 MDHEN and CDR2 SYDVKM. The ends were cut back, 6 bases at V and 0 bases at J, with 9 bases in the middle. This CDR3 is built from 14 residues. The CDR3 coding sequence is TGTGCCAGCAGCCCGCCAGTCTCCTACAATGAGCAGTTCTTC. As protein: CASSPPVSYNEQFF.

This clone was recorded a few times. The chain is built from TRBV28 and TRBJ2-1, with 9 bases that match TRBD2. This CDR3 comprises 14 residues. With 6 bases clipped from V and 5 bases from J, the junction kept 5 bases outside the gene matches. Per germline, CDR1 MDHEN and CDR2 SYDVKM. The CDR3 DNA reads TGTGCCAGCAGGCCTAGCGGGAAGGACAATGAGCAGTTCTTC. Amino acid sequence: CASRPSGKDNEQFF.

This clone was counted only a few times. The chain has TRBV4-1 and TRBJ1-5; 7 bases match TRBD1. Germline assignment: CDR1 MGHRA and CDR2 YSYEKL. The V segment lost 3 bases and the J segment 1 base; nucleotides outside the gene matches: 15. The CDR3 spans 19 residues. The CDR3 DNA follows: TGCGCCAGCAGCCAGTACCAGGGGGTTTTAAATATAAGCAATCAGCCCCAGCATTTT. This encodes CASSQYQGVLNISNQPQHF.

This chain connects TRBV7-8 to TRBJ2-3, with D unclear. CDR3 length: 15 residues. Germline CDR1 is SGHVS and CDR2 is FQNEAQ. V was cut by 1 base and J by 3 bases, with 11 bases left in between. CDR3 in DNA: TGTGCCAGCAGCTTAGAGGCAAGGCGAACAGATACGCAGTATTTT. The encoded protein is CASSLEARRTDTQYF.